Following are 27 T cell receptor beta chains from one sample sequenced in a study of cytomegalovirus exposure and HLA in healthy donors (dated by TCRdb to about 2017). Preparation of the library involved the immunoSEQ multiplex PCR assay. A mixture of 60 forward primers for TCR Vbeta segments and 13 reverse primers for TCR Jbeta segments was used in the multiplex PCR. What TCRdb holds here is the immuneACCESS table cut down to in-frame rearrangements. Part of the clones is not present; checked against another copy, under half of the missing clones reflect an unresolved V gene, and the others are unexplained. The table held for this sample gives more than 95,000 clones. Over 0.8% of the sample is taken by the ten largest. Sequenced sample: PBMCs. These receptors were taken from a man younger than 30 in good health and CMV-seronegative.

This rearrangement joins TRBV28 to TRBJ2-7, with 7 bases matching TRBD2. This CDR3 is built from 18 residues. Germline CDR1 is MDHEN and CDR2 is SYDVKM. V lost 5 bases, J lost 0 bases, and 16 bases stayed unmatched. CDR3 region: CASSPSGRFGRPSYEQYF. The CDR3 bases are TGTGCCAGCAGTCCCTCGGGACGTTTCGGGAGGCCCTCCTACGAGCAGTACTTC. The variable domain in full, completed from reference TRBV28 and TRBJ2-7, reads DVKVTQSSRYLVKRTGEKVFLECVQDMDHENMFWYRQDPGLGLRLIYFSYDVKMKEKGDIPEGYSVSREKKERFSLILESASTNQTSMYLCASSPSGRFGRPSYEQYFGPGTRLTVT.

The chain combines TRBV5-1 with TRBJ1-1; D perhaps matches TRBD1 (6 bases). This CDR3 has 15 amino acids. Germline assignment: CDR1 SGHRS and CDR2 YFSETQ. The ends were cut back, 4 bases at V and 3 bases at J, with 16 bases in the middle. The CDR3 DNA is TGCGCCAGCAGCCCACAGGGAGGGGATTACACTGAAGCTTTCTTT. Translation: CASSPQGGDYTEAFF.

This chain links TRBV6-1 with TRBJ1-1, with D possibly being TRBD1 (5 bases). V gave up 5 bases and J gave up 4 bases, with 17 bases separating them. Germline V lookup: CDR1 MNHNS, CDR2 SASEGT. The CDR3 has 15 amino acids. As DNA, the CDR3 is TGTGCCAGCAGTATGGACCAGGGTTGGGTCACTGAAGCTTTCTTT. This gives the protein CASSMDQGWVTEAFF.

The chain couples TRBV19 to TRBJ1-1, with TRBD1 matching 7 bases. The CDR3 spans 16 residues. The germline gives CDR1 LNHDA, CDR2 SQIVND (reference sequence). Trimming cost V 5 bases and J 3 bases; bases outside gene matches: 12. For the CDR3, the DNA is TGTGCCAGTAGTTCACAGGGGAGACTATTCCACACTGAAGCTTTCTTT. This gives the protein CASSSQGRLFHTEAFF.

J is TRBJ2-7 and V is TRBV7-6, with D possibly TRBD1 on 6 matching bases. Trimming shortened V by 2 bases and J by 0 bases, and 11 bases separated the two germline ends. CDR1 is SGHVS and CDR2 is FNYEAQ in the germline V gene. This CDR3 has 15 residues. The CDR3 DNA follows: TGTGCCAGCAGCTTAAGGGACACCCACTCCTACGAGCAGTACTTC. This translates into CASSLRDTHSYEQYF.

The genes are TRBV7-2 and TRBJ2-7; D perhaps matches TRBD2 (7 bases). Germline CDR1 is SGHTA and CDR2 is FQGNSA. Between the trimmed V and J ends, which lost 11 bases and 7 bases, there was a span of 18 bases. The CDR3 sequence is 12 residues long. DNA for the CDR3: TGTGCCGGCGCAGCGGGAAGGGGGGAGCAGTACTTC. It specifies CAGAAGRGEQYF.

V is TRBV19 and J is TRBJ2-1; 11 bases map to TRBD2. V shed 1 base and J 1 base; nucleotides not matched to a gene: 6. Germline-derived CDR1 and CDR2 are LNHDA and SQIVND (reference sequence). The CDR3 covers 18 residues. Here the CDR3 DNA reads TGTGCCAGTAGTATAGGGCTAGCGGGAGGATTTTCCTACAATGAGCAGTTCTTC. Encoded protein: CASSIGLAGGFSYNEQFF.

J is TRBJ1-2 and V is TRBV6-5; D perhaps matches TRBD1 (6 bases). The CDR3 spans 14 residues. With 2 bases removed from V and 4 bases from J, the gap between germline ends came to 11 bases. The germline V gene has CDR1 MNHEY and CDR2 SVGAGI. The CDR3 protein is CASSYRGALYGYTF. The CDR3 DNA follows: TGTGCCAGCAGTTACCGGGGGGCTCTCTATGGCTACACCTTC.

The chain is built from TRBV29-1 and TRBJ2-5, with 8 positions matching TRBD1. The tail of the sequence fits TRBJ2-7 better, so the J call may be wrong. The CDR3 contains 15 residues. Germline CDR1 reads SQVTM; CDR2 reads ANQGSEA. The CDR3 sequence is CSVMDRAAGPYEQYF. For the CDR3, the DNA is TGCAGCGTTATGGACAGGGCTGCGGGTCCCTACGAGCAGTACTTC.

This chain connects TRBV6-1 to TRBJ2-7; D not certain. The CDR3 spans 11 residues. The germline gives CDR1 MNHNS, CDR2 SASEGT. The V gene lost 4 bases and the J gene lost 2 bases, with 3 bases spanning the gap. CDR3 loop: CASSGAYEQYF. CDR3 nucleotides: TGTGCCAGCAGTGGAGCCTACGAGCAGTACTTC.

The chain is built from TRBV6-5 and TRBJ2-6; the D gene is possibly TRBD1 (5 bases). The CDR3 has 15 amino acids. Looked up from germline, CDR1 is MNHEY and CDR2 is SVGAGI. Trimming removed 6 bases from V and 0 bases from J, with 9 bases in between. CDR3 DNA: TGTGCCAGCAGGACCGACAGCTCTGGGGCCAACGTCCTGACTTTC. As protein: CASRTDSSGANVLTF.

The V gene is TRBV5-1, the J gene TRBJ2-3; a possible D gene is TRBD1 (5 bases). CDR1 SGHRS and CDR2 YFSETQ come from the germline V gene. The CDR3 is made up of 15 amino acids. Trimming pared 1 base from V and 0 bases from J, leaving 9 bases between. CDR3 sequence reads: CASSLNHRSTDTQYF. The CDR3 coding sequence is TGCGCCAGCAGCTTGAACCACAGGAGCACAGATACGCAGTATTTT.

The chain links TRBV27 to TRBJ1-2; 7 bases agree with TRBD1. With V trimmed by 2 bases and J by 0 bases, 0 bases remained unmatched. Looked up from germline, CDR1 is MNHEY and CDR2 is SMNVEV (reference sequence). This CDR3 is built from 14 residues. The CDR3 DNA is TGTGCCAGCAGTTTAGGACAGGCTAACTATGGCTACACCTTC. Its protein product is CASSLGQANYGYTF.

Written as DNA, the CDR3 is TGTGCCAGCAACGGAGGACGGATGAACACTGAAGCTTTCTTT. Protein product: CASNGGRMNTEAFF. The chain uses TRBV27 and TRBJ1-1; no definite D call. V was shortened by 7 bases and J by 0 bases, with 12 bases between the two germline ends. The V gene's germline CDR1 is MNHEY and CDR2 SMNVEV (reference sequence). The CDR3 length is 14 residues.

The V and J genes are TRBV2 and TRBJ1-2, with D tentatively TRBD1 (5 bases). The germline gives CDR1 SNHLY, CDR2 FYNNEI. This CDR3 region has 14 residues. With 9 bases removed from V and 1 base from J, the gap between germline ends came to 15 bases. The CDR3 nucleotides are TGTGCCAGTGAGGTCGGGGGTCGTAACTATGGCTACACCTTC. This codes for CASEVGGRNYGYTF.

CDR3 coding DNA: TGTGCCAGCAGTTTGCCAGGGGGAGAGCAGTTCTTC. This gives the protein CASSLPGGEQFF. The V call is TRBV6-5, the J call TRBJ2-1; 7 bases align to TRBD1. CDR1 and CDR2 from the germline V gene are MNHEY and SVGAGI. The CDR3 is 12 amino acids. V was clipped by 4 bases and J by 10 bases; unmatched bases: 4.

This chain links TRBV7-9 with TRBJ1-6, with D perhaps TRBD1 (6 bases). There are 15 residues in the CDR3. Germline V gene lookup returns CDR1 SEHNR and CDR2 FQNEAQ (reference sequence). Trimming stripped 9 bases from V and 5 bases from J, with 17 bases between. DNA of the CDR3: TGTGCCAGTTCGTGGGGGGGGGACAATAATTCACCCCTCCACTTT. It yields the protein CASSWGGDNNSPLHF.

The CDR3 bases are TGTGCCAGCTCACCAATCCCGGACAGTCCGAACACTGAAGCTTTCTTT. Translation: CASSPIPDSPNTEAFF. The chain combines TRBV18 with TRBJ1-1; the D gene is possibly TRBD1 (6 bases). CDR1 and CDR2 from the germline V gene are KGHSH and LQKENI. V was pared by 2 bases and J by 1 base, with 14 bases between. The CDR3 has 16 amino acids.

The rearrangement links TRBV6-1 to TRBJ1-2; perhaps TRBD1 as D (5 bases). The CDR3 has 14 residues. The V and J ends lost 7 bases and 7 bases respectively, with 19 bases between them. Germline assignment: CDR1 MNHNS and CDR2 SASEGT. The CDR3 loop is CASTVQVRFPGYTF. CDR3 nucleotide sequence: TGTGCCAGCACCGTACAGGTCAGGTTCCCTGGCTACACCTTC.

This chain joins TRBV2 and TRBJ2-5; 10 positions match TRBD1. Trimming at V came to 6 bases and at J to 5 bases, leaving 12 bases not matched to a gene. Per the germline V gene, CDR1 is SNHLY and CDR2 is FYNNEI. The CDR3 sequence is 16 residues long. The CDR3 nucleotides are TGTGCCAGCAGCCTTGACAGGGGGCGAATGAAGGAGACCCAGTACTTC. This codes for CASSLDRGRMKETQYF.

The CDR3 DNA sequence: TGCGCCAGCAGTGAGGGAGATAGCTCGGGGACAGGGATCGACTACAATGAGCAGTTCTTC. Residues: CASSEGDSSGTGIDYNEQFF. This chain connects TRBV10-1 to TRBJ2-1, with 9 bases matching TRBD1. Germline V gene lookup returns CDR1 WNHNN and CDR2 SYGVQD (reference sequence). CDR3 length equals 20 residues. The V and J ends lost 2 bases and 3 bases, in that order; junction bases with no gene match: 17.

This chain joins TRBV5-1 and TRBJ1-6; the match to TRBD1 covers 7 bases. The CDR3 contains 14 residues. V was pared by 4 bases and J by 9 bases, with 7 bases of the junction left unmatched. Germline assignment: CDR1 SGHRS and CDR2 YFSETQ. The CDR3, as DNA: TGCGCCAGCAGCCCTCAGGGGGGTAGTTCACCCCTCCACTTT. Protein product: CASSPQGGSSPLHF.

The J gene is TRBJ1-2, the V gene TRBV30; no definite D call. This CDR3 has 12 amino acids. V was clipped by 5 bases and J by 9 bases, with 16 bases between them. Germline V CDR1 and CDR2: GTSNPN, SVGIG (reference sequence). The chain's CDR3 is CAWDTGSPSYTF. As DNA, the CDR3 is TGTGCCTGGGATACCGGGAGCCCCAGCTACACCTTC.

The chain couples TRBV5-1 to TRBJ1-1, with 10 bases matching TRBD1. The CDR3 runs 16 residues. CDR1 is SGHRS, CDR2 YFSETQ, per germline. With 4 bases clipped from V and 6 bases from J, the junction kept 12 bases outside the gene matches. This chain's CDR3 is CASSIRDRGNDAEAFF. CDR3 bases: TGCGCCAGCAGCATCCGGGACAGGGGAAATGATGCTGAAGCTTTCTTT.

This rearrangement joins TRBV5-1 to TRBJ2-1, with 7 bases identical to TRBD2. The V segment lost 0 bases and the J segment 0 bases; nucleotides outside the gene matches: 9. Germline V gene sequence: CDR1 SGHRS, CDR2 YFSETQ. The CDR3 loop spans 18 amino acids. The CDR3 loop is CASSLDTSEPLSYNEQFF. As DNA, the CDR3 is TGCGCCAGCAGCTTGGATACTAGCGAACCCCTCTCCTACAATGAGCAGTTCTTC.

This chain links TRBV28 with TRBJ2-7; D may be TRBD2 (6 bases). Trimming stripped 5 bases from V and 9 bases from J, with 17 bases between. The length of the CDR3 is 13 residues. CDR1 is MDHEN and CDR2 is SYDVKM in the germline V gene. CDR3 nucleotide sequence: TGTGCCAGCAGTGGGACGGGGGTTCCTGGGCAGTACTTC. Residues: CASSGTGVPGQYF.

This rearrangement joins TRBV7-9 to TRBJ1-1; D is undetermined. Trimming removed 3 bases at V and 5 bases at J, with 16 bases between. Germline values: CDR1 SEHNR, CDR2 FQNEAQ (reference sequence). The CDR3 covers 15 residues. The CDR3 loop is CASSFLIHQRTEAFF. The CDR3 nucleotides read TGTGCCAGCAGCTTCCTAATTCACCAGAGGACTGAAGCTTTCTTT.